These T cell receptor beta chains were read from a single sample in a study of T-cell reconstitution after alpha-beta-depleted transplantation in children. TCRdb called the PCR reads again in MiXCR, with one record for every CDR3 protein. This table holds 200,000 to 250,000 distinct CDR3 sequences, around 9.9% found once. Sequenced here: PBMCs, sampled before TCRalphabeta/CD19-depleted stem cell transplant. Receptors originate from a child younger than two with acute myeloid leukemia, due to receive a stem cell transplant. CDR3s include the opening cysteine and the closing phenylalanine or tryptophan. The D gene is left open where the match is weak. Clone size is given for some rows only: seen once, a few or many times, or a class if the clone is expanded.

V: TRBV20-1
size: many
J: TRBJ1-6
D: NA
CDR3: CSARTGSYNSPLHF
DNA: TGCAGTGCTAGGACAGGCTCCTATAATTCACCCCTCCACTTT

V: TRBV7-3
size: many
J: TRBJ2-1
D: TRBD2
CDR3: CASSLLTSGYNEQFF
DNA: TGTGCCAGCAGCTTATTGACTAGCGGTTACAATGAGCAGTTCTTC

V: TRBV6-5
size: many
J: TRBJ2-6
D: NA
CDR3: CASSYSPDSGANVLTF
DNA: TGTGCCAGCAGTTACTCACCGGACTCTGGGGCCAACGTCCTGACTTTC

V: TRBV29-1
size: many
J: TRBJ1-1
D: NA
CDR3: CSVASGGFDTEAFF
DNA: TGCAGCGTGGCAAGCGGAGGGTTCGACACTGAAGCTTTCTTT

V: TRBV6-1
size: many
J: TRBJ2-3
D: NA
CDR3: CATDWGDGSIDTQYF
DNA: TGTGCCACTGACTGGGGAGACGGGAGTATAGATACGCAGTATTTT

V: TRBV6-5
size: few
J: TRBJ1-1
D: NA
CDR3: CASTDSTEAFF
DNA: TGTGCCAGCACTGACAGCACTGAAGCTTTCTTT

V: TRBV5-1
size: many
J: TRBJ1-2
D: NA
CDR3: CASSLGADGYTF
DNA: TGCGCCAGCAGCTTGGGGGCGGATGGCTACACCTTC

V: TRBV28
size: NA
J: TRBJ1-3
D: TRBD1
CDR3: CASSPGGGPGNTIYF
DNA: TGTGCCAGCAGTCCGGGAGGGGGCCCAGGAAACACCATATATTTT

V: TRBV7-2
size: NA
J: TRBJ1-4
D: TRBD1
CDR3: CASSYPGTGEGKLFF
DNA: TGTGCCAGCAGCTACCCCGGGACAGGGGAGGGAAAACTGTTTTTT

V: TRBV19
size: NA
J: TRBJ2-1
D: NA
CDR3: CASSAGGSSSNEQFF
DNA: TGTGCCAGCTCTGCAGGGGGGAGCTCCTCCAATGAGCAGTTCTTC

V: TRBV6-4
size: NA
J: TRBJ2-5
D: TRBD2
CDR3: CASGYKRGGGEETQYF
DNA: TGTGCCAGCGGCTACAAGCGGGGGGGGGGTGAAGAGACCCAGTACTTC

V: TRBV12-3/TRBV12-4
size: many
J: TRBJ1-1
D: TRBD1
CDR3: CASSPEGANTEAFF
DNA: TGTGCCAGCAGTCCCGAGGGGGCGAACACTGAAGCTTTCTTT

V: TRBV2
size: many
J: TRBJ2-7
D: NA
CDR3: CASSETGYYEQYF
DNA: TGTGCCAGCAGTGAAACCGGATACTACGAGCAGTACTTC

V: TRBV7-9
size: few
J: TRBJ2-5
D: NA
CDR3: CASSLEGGTETQYF
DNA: TGTGCCAGCAGCTTAGAAGGAGGGACAGAGACCCAGTACTTC

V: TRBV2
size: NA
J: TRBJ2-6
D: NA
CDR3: CASLGVGANVLTF
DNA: TGTGCCAGCCTAGGGGTTGGGGCCAACGTCCTGACTTTC

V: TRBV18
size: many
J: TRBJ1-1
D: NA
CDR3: CASSVARHLEAFF
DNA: TGTGCCAGCTCAGTGGCCCGGCATCTTGAAGCTTTCTTT

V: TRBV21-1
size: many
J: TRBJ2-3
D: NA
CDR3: CARLRGSGRTDTQYF
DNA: TGTGCCAGGCTCCGTGGTAGCGGGAGGACAGATACGCAGTATTTT

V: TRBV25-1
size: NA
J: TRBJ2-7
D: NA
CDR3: CATHGWAGPEQYF
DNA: TGTGCCACCCACGGATGGGCAGGGCCCGAGCAGTACTTC

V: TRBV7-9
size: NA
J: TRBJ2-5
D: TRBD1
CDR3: CASLSPGQGETQYF
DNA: TGTGCCAGCCTCTCCCCGGGACAGGGGGAGACCCAGTACTTC

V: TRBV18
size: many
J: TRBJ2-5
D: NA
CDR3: CASSPALETQYF
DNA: TGTGCCAGCTCACCGGCATTAGAGACCCAGTACTTC

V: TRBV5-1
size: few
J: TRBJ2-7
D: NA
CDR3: CASRTGTFNYEQYF
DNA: TGCGCCAGCAGAACCGGGACTTTTAACTACGAGCAGTACTTC

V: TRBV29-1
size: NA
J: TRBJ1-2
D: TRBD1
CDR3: CSVRQGDLYTF
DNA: TGCAGCGTTAGACAGGGCGATCTGTACACCTTC

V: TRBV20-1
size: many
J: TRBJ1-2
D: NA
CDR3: CSATQENYGYTF
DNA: TGCAGTGCTACACAGGAGAACTATGGCTACACCTTC

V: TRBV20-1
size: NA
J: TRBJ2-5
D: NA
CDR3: CSALKGETQYF
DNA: TGCAGTGCTCTCAAGGGGGAGACCCAGTACTTC

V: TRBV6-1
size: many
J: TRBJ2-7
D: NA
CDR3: CASTTSPGRGAYEQYF
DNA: TGTGCCAGCACTACATCACCGGGCAGGGGCGCCTACGAGCAGTACTTC

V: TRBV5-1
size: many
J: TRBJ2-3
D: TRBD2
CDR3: CASSLERGGSTDTQYF
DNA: TGCGCCAGCAGCTTGGAGCGGGGGGGTAGCACAGATACGCAGTATTTT

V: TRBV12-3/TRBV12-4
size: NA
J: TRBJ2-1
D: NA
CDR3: CASSNRRLLSGDNEQFF
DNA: TGTGCCAGCAGTAACCGACGACTCTTGTCAGGGGATAATGAGCAGTTCTTC

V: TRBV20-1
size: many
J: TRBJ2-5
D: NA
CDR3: CSARVPGETQYF
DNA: TGCAGTGCTAGAGTCCCGGGGGAGACCCAGTACTTC

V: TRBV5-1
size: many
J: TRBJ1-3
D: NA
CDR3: CASSLAGGSSGNTIYF
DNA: TGCGCCAGCAGCTTGGCCGGGGGTTCCTCTGGAAACACCATATATTTT

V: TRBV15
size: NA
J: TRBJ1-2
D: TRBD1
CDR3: CATSRNLEGQFTGYTF
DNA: TGTGCCACCAGCAGAAATCTTGAGGGACAGTTCACTGGCTACACCTTC

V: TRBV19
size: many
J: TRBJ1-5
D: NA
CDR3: CASKRGQITNQPQHF
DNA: TGTGCCAGTAAAAGAGGACAAATTACCAATCAGCCCCAGCATTTT

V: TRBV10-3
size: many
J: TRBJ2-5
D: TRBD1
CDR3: CAISPGQGQETQYF
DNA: TGTGCCATCAGCCCAGGACAGGGTCAAGAGACCCAGTACTTC

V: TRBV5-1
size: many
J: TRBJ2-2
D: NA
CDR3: CASNTQGSGELFF
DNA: TGCGCCAGCAACACGCAGGGCTCCGGGGAGCTGTTTTTT

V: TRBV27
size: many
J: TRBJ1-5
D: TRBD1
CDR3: CASSWDRGQPQHF
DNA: TGTGCCAGCAGTTGGGACAGGGGACAGCCCCAGCATTTT

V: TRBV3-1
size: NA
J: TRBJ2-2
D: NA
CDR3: CASRSGTGELFF
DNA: TGTGCCAGCAGATCTGGGACCGGGGAGCTGTTTTTT

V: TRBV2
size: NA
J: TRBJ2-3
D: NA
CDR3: CASSGGVADTQYF
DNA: TGTGCCAGCAGCGGCGGGGTGGCAGATACGCAGTATTTT

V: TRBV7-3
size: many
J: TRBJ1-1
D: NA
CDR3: CASSWGTPGSEAFF
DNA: TGTGCCAGCAGCTGGGGGACACCGGGCTCTGAAGCTTTCTTT

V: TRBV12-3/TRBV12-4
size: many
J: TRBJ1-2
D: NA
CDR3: CASSLGEGNYGYTF
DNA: TGTGCCAGCAGTTTAGGGGAAGGAAACTATGGCTACACCTTC

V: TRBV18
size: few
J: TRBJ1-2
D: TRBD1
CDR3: CASSPAEQGYGYTF
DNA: TGTGCCAGCTCACCGGCCGAACAGGGGTATGGCTACACCTTC

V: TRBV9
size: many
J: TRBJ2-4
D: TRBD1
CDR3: CASSVGPRQGAWAKNIQYF
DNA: TGTGCCAGCAGCGTAGGTCCGAGACAGGGGGCTTGGGCCAAAAACATTCAGTACTTC

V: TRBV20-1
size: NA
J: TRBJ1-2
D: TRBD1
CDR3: CCFWGRDSGSSNYGYTF
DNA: TGCTGCTTCTGGGGCCGGGACAGTGGATCGTCGAACTATGGCTACACCTTC

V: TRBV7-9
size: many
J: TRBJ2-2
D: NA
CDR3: CASSSQGELFF
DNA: TGTGCCAGCAGCTCCCAGGGGGAGCTGTTTTTT

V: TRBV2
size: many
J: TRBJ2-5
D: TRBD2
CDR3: CASRGLAGPGETQYF
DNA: TGTGCCAGCAGGGGACTAGCGGGGCCCGGGGAGACCCAGTACTTC

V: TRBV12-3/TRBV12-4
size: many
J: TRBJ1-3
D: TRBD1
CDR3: CASSPQGQSFSGNTIYF
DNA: TGTGCCAGCAGTCCCCAGGGACAGTCTTTCTCTGGAAACACCATATATTTT

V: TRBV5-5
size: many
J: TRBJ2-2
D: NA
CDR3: CASSFGPTVNTGELFF
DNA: TGTGCCAGCAGCTTCGGGCCGACGGTGAACACCGGGGAGCTGTTTTTT

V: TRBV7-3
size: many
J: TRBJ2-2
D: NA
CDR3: CASSSDRSGELFF
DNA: TGTGCCAGCAGCTCGGACAGAAGCGGGGAGCTGTTTTTT

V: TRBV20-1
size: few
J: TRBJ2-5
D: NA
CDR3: CSASPTARLQETQYF
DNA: TGCAGTGCTTCTCCTACCGCCAGACTGCAAGAGACCCAGTACTTC

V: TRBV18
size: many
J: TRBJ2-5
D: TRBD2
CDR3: CASSRSLGLDFLGETQYF
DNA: TGTGCCAGCTCACGTTCCTTGGGACTAGACTTCCTTGGAGAGACCCAGTACTTC

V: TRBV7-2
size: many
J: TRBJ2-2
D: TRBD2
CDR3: CASSHPLAGWGGELFF
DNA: TGTGCCAGCAGCCACCCACTAGCGGGGTGGGGCGGGGAGCTGTTTTTT

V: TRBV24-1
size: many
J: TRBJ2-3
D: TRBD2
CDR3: CATGPSGFTDTQYF
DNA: TGTGCCACCGGTCCTAGCGGCTTCACAGATACGCAGTATTTT

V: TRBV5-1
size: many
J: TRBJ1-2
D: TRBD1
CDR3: CASSTGQGQGGYTF
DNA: TGCGCCAGCAGCACTGGACAGGGCCAGGGTGGCTACACCTTC